This is a list of T cell receptor beta chains from one sample in a study of blood T cell repertoires in COVID-19. The data were produced by immunoSEQ multiplex PCR, yet TCRdb's version contains in-frame clones alone and is incomplete. Among approximately 70,000 clones listed, approximately 84% were seen once. The sequenced sample consisted of peripheral blood. These receptors were collected from a woman in her sixties or seventies with acute or convalescent COVID-19. CDR3s include the opening cysteine and the closing phenylalanine or tryptophan. Fields, in order: clone size, V gene, D gene, J gene, CDR3 length, CDR3 DNA, CDR3 protein. A D gene is named only where the DNA matches it firmly. Clone size is not always given. Where it is, it says once, few, many or a class for expanded clones.

size: NA
V: TRBV18
D: NA
J: TRBJ1-1
length: 13
DNA: TGTGCCAGCTCACCTCAGGGGTGGACTGAAGCTTTCTTT
CDR3: CASSPQGWTEAFF

size: few
V: TRBV20-1
D: NA
J: TRBJ1-1
length: 11
DNA: TGCAGTGCGGCAGAGAACACTGAAGCTTTCTTT
CDR3: CSAAENTEAFF

size: NA
V: TRBV6-1
D: NA
J: TRBJ1-5
length: 18
DNA: TGTGCCAGCAGTGAAGCGGGGCTCCGGAAGGCCAGCAATCAGCCCCAGCATTTT
CDR3: CASSEAGLRKASNQPQHF

size: NA
V: TRBV6-6
D: NA
J: TRBJ1-6
length: 13
DNA: TGTGCCAGCAGTTACGGGGGGGGTTCACCCCTCCACTTT
CDR3: CASSYGGGSPLHF

size: few
V: TRBV9
D: NA
J: TRBJ1-2
length: 14
DNA: TGTGCCAGCAGCGCTCAGGGGCGGCTCTATGGCTACACCTTC
CDR3: CASSAQGRLYGYTF

size: NA
V: TRBV23-1
D: NA
J: TRBJ1-1
length: 17
DNA: TGCGCCAGCAGCACCGTGGTTAGGGGGGGTAAAAACACTGAAGCTTTCTTT
CDR3: CASSTVVRGGKNTEAFF

size: NA
V: TRBV29-1
D: NA
J: TRBJ2-7
length: 13
DNA: TGCAGCGTTTGGCTAGACAGCTCCTACGAGCAGTACTTC
CDR3: CSVWLDSSYEQYF

size: NA
V: TRBV18
D: NA
J: TRBJ1-5
length: 15
DNA: TGTGCCAGCTCACCGGCGGGGACCCATAATCAGCCCCAGCATTTT
CDR3: CASSPAGTHNQPQHF

size: few
V: TRBV6-1
D: TRBD1
J: TRBJ1-5
length: 14
DNA: TGTGCCAGCAGTGAATCAGGGGGCGGTCAGCCCCAGCATTTT
CDR3: CASSESGGGQPQHF

size: NA
V: TRBV12-3/TRBV12-4
D: NA
J: TRBJ2-5
length: 12
DNA: TGTGCCAGCAGCCGGACGACAGGCCGGACGAACTTC
CDR3: CASSRTTGRTNF

size: NA
V: TRBV5-4
D: TRBD2
J: TRBJ2-3
length: 16
DNA: TGTGCCAGCAGCTCCGCGGGACTAGCGGGGGCAGATACGCAGTATTTT
CDR3: CASSSAGLAGADTQYF

size: NA
V: TRBV5-4
D: NA
J: TRBJ1-5
length: 14
DNA: TGTGCCAGCAGCTCTGGAGGCGACAATCAGCCCCAGCATTTT
CDR3: CASSSGGDNQPQHF

size: NA
V: TRBV6-2/TRBV6-3
D: NA
J: TRBJ1-1
length: 14
DNA: TGTGCCAGCAGTTACAAGGGACAGAACACTGAAGCTTTCTTT
CDR3: CASSYKGQNTEAFF

size: NA
V: TRBV9
D: NA
J: TRBJ1-3
length: 13
DNA: TGTGCCAGCAGCCCCCGGACTGCGAACACCATATATTTT
CDR3: CASSPRTANTIYF

size: NA
V: TRBV5-1
D: NA
J: TRBJ1-1
length: 15
DNA: TGCGCCAGCAGCCCAGGGGATCTGACGAACACTGAAGCTTTCTTT
CDR3: CASSPGDLTNTEAFF

size: NA
V: TRBV3-1/TRBV3-2
D: TRBD1
J: TRBJ1-2
length: 15
DNA: TGTGCCAGCAGCCAAGAGTCCGGGACAGGGTGGGGCTACACCTTC
CDR3: CASSQESGTGWGYTF

size: NA
V: TRBV3-1/TRBV3-2
D: TRBD1
J: TRBJ2-7
length: 16
DNA: TGTGCCAGCAGCCTTACCTCCGGGACAGGGGTGCACGAGCAGTACTTC
CDR3: CASSLTSGTGVHEQYF

size: NA
V: TRBV5-1
D: TRBD1
J: TRBJ1-2
length: 15
DNA: TGCGCCAGCAGCTTGGGGGAACAGGGGAACTATGGCTACACCTTC
CDR3: CASSLGEQGNYGYTF

size: NA
V: TRBV19
D: TRBD2
J: TRBJ2-3
length: 21
DNA: TGTGCCAGTAGTTGGCTATCAGGGGCACTTCTAGCGGGGGGACGCACAGATACGCAGTATTTT
CDR3: CASSWLSGALLAGGRTDTQYF

size: NA
V: TRBV19
D: NA
J: TRBJ2-1
length: 13
DNA: TGTGCCAGTAGTGATTCTAGGAGGAATGAGCAGTTCTTC
CDR3: CASSDSRRNEQFF

size: NA
V: TRBV12-3/TRBV12-4
D: NA
J: TRBJ2-7
length: 13
DNA: TGTGCCAGCAGTTTAGCCCACAGTTACGAGCAGTACTTC
CDR3: CASSLAHSYEQYF

size: NA
V: TRBV5-1
D: TRBD1
J: TRBJ2-1
length: 15
DNA: TGCGCCAGCAGATCCGGGACAGGGGCGGCCAATGAGCAGTTCTTC
CDR3: CASRSGTGAANEQFF

size: NA
V: TRBV7-3
D: TRBD1
J: TRBJ2-5
length: 15
DNA: TGTGCCAGCAGCCTCCTGACAGGGACAAAAGAGACCCAGTACTTC
CDR3: CASSLLTGTKETQYF

size: NA
V: TRBV6-5
D: NA
J: TRBJ1-4
length: 14
DNA: TGTGCCAGCAGAGGGGCAGTCTATAATGAAAAACTGTTTTTT
CDR3: CASRGAVYNEKLFF

size: NA
V: TRBV9
D: NA
J: TRBJ1-6
length: 16
DNA: TGTGCCAGCAGCGTAGAAGAGGGGACCCAGGGGTCACCCCTCCACTTT
CDR3: CASSVEEGTQGSPLHF

size: few
V: TRBV5-6
D: NA
J: TRBJ2-1
length: 13
DNA: TGTGCCAGTAAATGGGGGCAGTACAATGAGCAGTTCTTC
CDR3: CASKWGQYNEQFF

size: NA
V: TRBV9
D: NA
J: TRBJ2-2
length: 18
DNA: TGTGCCAGCAGCGTAAACCCCAGGGGAGGGATAAACACCGGGGAGCTGTTTTTT
CDR3: CASSVNPRGGINTGELFF

size: once
V: TRBV20-1
D: NA
J: TRBJ1-2
length: 13
DNA: TGCAGTGCTAGTGCAGGGTGGGACTATGGCTACACCTTC
CDR3: CSASAGWDYGYTF

size: NA
V: TRBV19
D: TRBD2
J: TRBJ2-5
length: 15
DNA: TGTGCCAGTAGGCTTAGCGGGGGGCCCCAAGAGACCCAGTACTTC
CDR3: CASRLSGGPQETQYF

size: NA
V: TRBV20-1
D: TRBD1
J: TRBJ2-7
length: 16
DNA: TGCAGTGCTAGTGGGGAGACAGGGGCCCTCTTTTACGAGCAGTACTTC
CDR3: CSASGETGALFYEQYF

size: NA
V: TRBV5-4
D: TRBD2
J: TRBJ2-7
length: 16
DNA: TGTGCCAGCAGCTGGGAGACTAGCGGGGGGTCCTACGAGCAGTACTTC
CDR3: CASSWETSGGSYEQYF

size: NA
V: TRBV7-9
D: TRBD2
J: TRBJ2-1
length: 16
DNA: TGTGCCAGCAGCCGACTGGGGGGGAGCTCCTACAATGAGCAGTTCTTC
CDR3: CASSRLGGSSYNEQFF

size: NA
V: TRBV6-1
D: NA
J: TRBJ1-4
length: 15
DNA: TGTGCCAGCAGTGAGCAGTTTCGACTGAATGAAAAACTGTTTTTT
CDR3: CASSEQFRLNEKLFF

size: few
V: TRBV19
D: TRBD1
J: TRBJ1-5
length: 16
DNA: TGTGCCAGTAAGAGGAAACAGGGGCCCGTTAATCAGCCCCAGCATTTT
CDR3: CASKRKQGPVNQPQHF

size: NA
V: TRBV21-1
D: NA
J: TRBJ1-4
length: 14
DNA: TGTGCCAGCAGCCAGGCGGGGAGGAATGAAAAACTGTTTTTT
CDR3: CASSQAGRNEKLFF

size: NA
V: TRBV2
D: NA
J: TRBJ2-7
length: 14
DNA: TGTGCCAGCAGTGTTTCCAGGCAACTCTACGAGCAGTACTTC
CDR3: CASSVSRQLYEQYF